These 23 T cell receptor beta chains share one sample of origin, sequenced in a study of a mutant IDH1 vaccine in newly diagnosed glioma. Time point of the sample: baseline, week 1 (first vaccination visit). Treatment reported: pre-vaccination baseline after standard-of-care therapy. Data came from immunoSEQ multiplex PCR; TCRdb stores just in-frame clones and leaves some out. Altogether tens of thousands of clones are present, approximately 82% being singletons, with the ten largest covering roughly 4.4%. Sequencing was performed on peripheral blood mononuclear cells (PBMCs), taken from a glioma patient treated with radiotherapy, temozolomide or both. All receptors derive from a woman between 18 and 30 years old with glioma. Some clones in this sample may be carry-over from other donors' samples.

This chain joins TRBV6-5 and TRBJ2-1, with D maybe TRBD2 (5 bases). The CDR3 runs 14 residues. The V gene's germline CDR1 is MNHEY and CDR2 SVGAGI. The germline V and J ends were trimmed by 2 bases and 6 bases, with 11 bases remaining between them. CDR3 DNA sequence: TGTGCCAGCAGTTACGTAGGACTGTTCAATGAGCAGTTCTTC. This encodes CASSYVGLFNEQFF.

This clone has just one count. The chain carries TRBV5-1 and TRBJ1-2; perhaps TRBD1 as D (5 bases). Per the germline V gene, CDR1 is SGHRS and CDR2 is YFSETQ. CDR3 size: 17 residues. The V end was cut by 2 bases, the J end by 0 bases, with 17 bases between. This chain's CDR3 is CASSFTGARGTNYGYTF. CDR3 bases: TGCGCCAGCAGCTTCACCGGGGCCCGGGGTACTAACTATGGCTACACCTTC.

The chain employs TRBV12-5 and TRBJ1-1, with D hard to call. The CDR3 sequence is 15 residues long. The germline V and J ends were trimmed by 4 bases and 0 bases, with 12 bases remaining between them. The V gene's germline CDR1 is LGHNT and CDR2 FRNRAP. The CDR3 nucleotides are TGTGCTAGTGGTTCCCGTTCGGAAATGAACACTGAAGCTTTCTTT. Amino acid sequence: CASGSRSEMNTEAFF.

The chain has TRBV5-1 and TRBJ2-7; D is unresolved. The CDR3 is 14 residues long. CDR1 and CDR2 (germline): SGHRS, YFSETQ. V was trimmed by 4 bases and J by 2 bases, leaving 13 bases between them. The CDR3, as DNA: TGCGCCAGCAGCCCGTTAGGCGGAGCCTACGAGCAGTACTTC. Protein product: CASSPLGGAYEQYF.

The chain employs TRBV19 and TRBJ2-2; a possible D gene is TRBD2 (5 bases). Trimming took 5 bases from V and 3 from J, leaving 16 bases between them. The CDR3 sequence is 16 residues long. Germline V lookup: CDR1 LNHDA, CDR2 SQIVND (reference sequence). The CDR3 coding sequence is TGTGCCAGTAGTCCCGGACTGGGGATCGACACCGGGGAGCTGTTTTTT. Its translation: CASSPGLGIDTGELFF. Looking up the rest from reference TRBV19 and TRBJ2-2 gives the full variable domain: DGGITQSPKYLFRKEGQNVTLSCEQNLNHDAMYWYRQDPGQGLRLIYYSQIVNDFQKGDIAEGYSVSREKKESFPLTVTSAQKNPTAFYLCASSPGLGIDTGELFFGEGSRLTVL.

This chain joins TRBV7-9 and TRBJ1-1, with 8 positions matching TRBD1. Trimming cost V 4 bases and J 5 bases; bases outside gene matches: 12. Germline loops: CDR1 SEHNR, CDR2 FQNEAQ (reference sequence). The CDR3 is 16 amino acids. CDR3 nucleotides: TGTGCCAGCAGCTCCCACCGGACAGGGAGGGGAACTGAAGCTTTCTTT. Its translation: CASSSHRTGRGTEAFF.

The chain couples TRBV30 to TRBJ2-4; D remains unclear. The V and J ends lost 1 base and 5 bases respectively, with 3 bases between them. Per germline, CDR1 GTSNPN and CDR2 SVGIG (reference sequence). The CDR3 totals 11 residues. CDR3 loop: CAWSGENIQYF. The CDR3 DNA sequence: TGTGCCTGGAGTGGGGAAAACATTCAGTACTTC. The full variable domain, with the rest looked up from reference TRBV30 and TRBJ2-4, is SQTIHQWPATLVQPVGSPLSLECTVEGTSNPNLYWYRQAAGRGLQLLFYSVGIGQISSEVPQNLSASRPQDRQFILSSKKLLLSDSGFYLCAWSGENIQYFGAGTRLSVL.

This clone turned up a few times. V usage is TRBV11-2 and J usage is TRBJ2-7; D gene unclear. Germline assignment: CDR1 SGHAT and CDR2 FQNNGV. Trimming shortened V by 2 bases and J by 2 bases, and 7 bases separated the two germline ends. The CDR3 length is 13 residues. The CDR3 protein is CASSLPDTYEQYF. DNA of the CDR3: TGTGCCAGCAGCTTACCAGACACCTACGAGCAGTACTTC.

The genes are TRBV21-1 and TRBJ2-7; the table names TRBD2, a call not compared with the DNA. TRBV21-1 is listed as a pseudogene. The CDR3 extends over 12 amino acids. The DNA of the CDR3 is TGTGCCAGCAGTTGTTCGGGGAGAGGGCAGTACTTC. Protein: CASSCSGRGQYF.

The chain links TRBV5-1 to TRBJ2-7; no clear D. The CDR3 has 11 residues. Trimming removed 4 bases at V and 5 bases at J, with 7 bases between. The germline V gene has CDR1 SGHRS and CDR2 YFSETQ. The CDR3 nucleotides are TGCGCCAGCAGCGCCTTCGACGAGCAGTACTTC. It specifies CASSAFDEQYF.

The chain carries TRBV5-8 and TRBJ1-1; D remains unclear. This CDR3 has 13 amino acids. Germline CDR1 reads SGHTS; CDR2 reads YDEGEE. With 5 bases removed from V and 5 bases from J, the gap between germline ends came to 13 bases. The CDR3 DNA follows: TGTGCCAGCAGAGCTTGGGAGAGTACTGAAGCTTTCTTT. It codes for CASRAWESTEAFF.

The chain employs TRBV5-1 and TRBJ2-3; 10 positions agree with TRBD2. The CDR3 loop spans 15 amino acids. Trimming cost V 5 bases and J 2 bases; bases outside gene matches: 5. CDR1 and CDR2 from the germline V gene are SGHRS and YFSETQ. CDR3 DNA: TGCGCCAGCAGAGAGCGGGGGGGAAACACAGATACGCAGTATTTT. Encoded protein: CASRERGGNTDTQYF.

V gene TRBV6-5 combines with J gene TRBJ1-5; 7 bases fit TRBD1. Germline V gives CDR1 MNHEY, CDR2 SVGAGI. This CDR3 comprises 15 residues. J lost 4 bases, V lost 5 bases, and 8 bases had no gene match. The CDR3 DNA sequence: TGTGCCAGCAGTCGGGGACAGCGCTGGAATCAGCCCCAGCATTTT. The encoded protein is CASSRGQRWNQPQHF.

The chain is built from TRBV5-1 and TRBJ2-1; D ambiguous. With 0 bases removed from V and 3 bases from J, the gap between germline ends came to 1 base. Germline lookup yields CDR1 SGHRS and CDR2 YFSETQ. This CDR3 has 12 residues. CDR3 protein: CASSLDYNEQFF. CDR3 nucleotide sequence: TGCGCCAGCAGCTTGGACTACAATGAGCAGTTCTTC. The whole variable domain, filled in from reference TRBV5-1 and TRBJ2-1, reads KAGVTQTPRYLIKTRGQQVTLSCSPISGHRSVSWYQQTPGQGLQFLFEYFSETQRNKGNFPGRFSGRQFSNSRSEMNVSTLELGDSALYLCASSLDYNEQFFGPGTRLTVL.

The genes are TRBV28 and TRBJ1-1, with D unclear. Germline V lookup: CDR1 MDHEN, CDR2 SYDVKM. Trimming removed 2 bases at V and 4 bases at J, with 11 bases between. The CDR3 length is 14 residues. The CDR3 DNA is TGTGCCAGCAGTTTACGGGGAAGAGGCACTGAAGCTTTCTTT. Translation gives CASSLRGRGTEAFF.

CDR3 bases: TGTGCCAGCAGCTTAGCAGTCGGACTAGCTAGCGAGCAGTACTTC. This codes for CASSLAVGLASEQYF. This chain connects TRBV7-9 to TRBJ2-7, with TRBD2 identical over 8 bases. The CDR3 covers 15 residues. Per the germline V gene, CDR1 is SEHNR and CDR2 is FQNEAQ (reference sequence). After removal of 0 bases from V and 6 bases from J, the junction contained 7 bases not matched to a gene.

The genes are TRBV2 and TRBJ2-1; D tentatively fits TRBD1 or TRBD2 (5 bases each). The germline CDR1 and CDR2 sequences are SNHLY and FYNNEI. The V gene lost 1 base and the J gene lost 6 bases, with 13 bases spanning the gap. The CDR3 has 15 residues. CDR3 sequence: CASSEDGAPGNEQFF. CDR3 sequence (DNA): TGTGCCAGCAGTGAAGACGGGGCTCCGGGCAATGAGCAGTTCTTC.

The chain couples TRBV7-9 to TRBJ1-5, with D possibly matching TRBD1 (5 bases). With 5 bases removed from V and 4 bases from J, the gap between germline ends came to 15 bases. There are 15 residues in the CDR3. The V gene's germline CDR1 is SEHNR and CDR2 FQNEAQ (reference sequence). As DNA, the CDR3 is TGTGCCAGCAGCCCGGGCACGGGGGGAAATCAGCCCCAGCATTTT. Translation gives CASSPGTGGNQPQHF.

This chain connects TRBV6-1 to TRBJ2-7; 8 positions agree with TRBD2. The CDR3 spans 13 residues. The ends lost 6 bases at V and 7 bases at J; junction bases unmatched: 8. Germline CDR1 and CDR2: MNHNS and SASEGT. Written as DNA, the CDR3 is TGTGCCAGCAGCGGCGGGGGGTTGAAAGAGCAGTACTTC. Its protein product is CASSGGGLKEQYF.

The chain employs TRBV9 and TRBJ2-1; 11 positions match TRBD2. The CDR3 has 19 residues. Germline V gene sequence: CDR1 SGDLS, CDR2 YYNGEE. V lost 5 bases, J lost 7 bases, and 20 bases stayed unmatched. The CDR3 DNA reads as TGTGCCAGCAGTGCTCAGGTAGCGGGAGGGCCTATGTTGGTTAATGAGCAGTTCTTC. It is translated as CASSAQVAGGPMLVNEQFF.

This clone showed up just once. The gene calls are TRBV2 and TRBJ1-1; 8 nucleotides align to TRBD1. The CDR3 is 13 residues long. V shed 5 bases and J 9 bases; nucleotides not matched to a gene: 8. Germline CDR1 is SNHLY and CDR2 is FYNNEI. The CDR3 nucleotides read TGTGCCAGCAGTCCTGGACAGGGAACAAAAGCTTTCTTT. Translating it yields CASSPGQGTKAFF.

CDR3 DNA: TGTGCCAGCAGTTCCTTAGGAGGGCCGGGCAATGAGCAGTTCTTC. It specifies CASSSLGGPGNEQFF. V and J are TRBV7-9 and TRBJ2-1, with D maybe TRBD2 (6 bases). The length of the CDR3 is 15 residues. Trimming took 6 bases from V and 6 from J, leaving 18 bases between them. The germline CDR1 and CDR2 sequences are SEHNR and FQNEAQ (reference sequence).

The chain combines TRBV6-5 with TRBJ2-7; D ambiguous. V lost 4 bases and J lost 4, with 5 bases in between. Per the germline V gene, CDR1 is MNHEY and CDR2 is SVGAGI. CDR3 length: 11 residues. CDR3 region: CASSSTYEQYF. The CDR3 coding sequence is TGTGCCAGCAGTTCCACATACGAGCAGTACTTC.